This TCR beta chain was identified in a study of blood T cell repertoires in COVID-19 (dated by TCRdb to about 2020). As for the study more broadly: The collaborator samples originated in the United States, Italy and Spain and spanned the acute and convalescent phases of COVID-19. The material from the prospective study consisted of cDNA or gDNA derived from T cells, B-cell-depleted T cells, or PBMCs. The dataset comprised deeply sampled blood TCRbeta repertoires from subjects exposed to, actively infected with, or recovered from COVID-19. The repertoires were made available in a free public database intended to serve as a resource for research on the immune response to SARS-CoV-2. Samples came from the ongoing ImmuneRACE study (first 160 participants) plus 1,254 subjects from 6 global collaborators. A de-identified subject ID, COVID-19 status, age in years and sex were almost always included in the sample metadata. Where HLA class I and class II types were available, the types were taken from metadata supplied by the sample provider, not from assay-based typing.

On this clone: It has no known antigen specificity. A much larger clone lies one base from this, so it may be a read error. This sample also contains other DNA sequences that code for the same CDR3.

TCRbeta CDR3 regions were amplified from genomic DNA by means of the immunoSEQ Assay, a bias-controlled multiplex PCR. Per the original workflow: The number of nucleated cells in each sample was estimated by amplification of reference gene primers within the assay. Sequence reads were collapsed and filtered to measure the absolute abundance of every unique TCRbeta CDR3 rearrangement. For each sample, productive Simpson clonality was calculated as the square root of Simpson's diversity index across productive rearrangements. The clones in this table, taken by TCRdb from immuneACCESS, are in-frame only. Not every clone is retained; where verified, under half of the shortfall comes from an unresolved V gene, and the cause of the rest is unknown. V, J and clone size are those of that table, while D and trimming were read from the DNA. In all, the sample holds about 150,000 clones, and 75% to 80% of those were seen once. Of the sample, approximately 15% is held by the ten largest clones.

Each collaborating institution followed its own protocols to collect whole blood in K2EDTA tubes. For TCRbeta analysis, collaborator samples were shipped as frozen whole blood, as isolated PBMCs, or as DNA extracted from either sample type. V is pruned by 4 bases and J by 2 bases, leaving 1 base of the junction without a gene match. From a lookup of the germline V gene, CDR1 and CDR2 are SNHLY and FYNNEI. The CDR3 sequence holds 13 residues, the cysteine and phenylalanine included. Only the CDR3 portion is preserved as DNA: 39 bases, with reading frame beginning at the first base. Broader findings and caveats from the paper: The amount of clinical and demographic metadata varied by source and participant and was provided uncurated.

Sequences were obtained from peripheral blood. This clonotype was obtained from a woman of 80 years or more with acute or convalescent COVID-19. This receptor chain uses TRBV2 and TRBJ2-7; TRBD1 matches 8 bases in the middle. The CDR3 reads as follows: CASSVQGAYEQYF. The bases read TGTGCCAGCAGTGTACAGGGGGCCTACGAGCAGTACTTC.